One and the same sample provided the 18 T cell receptor beta chains below, sequenced in a study of blood T cell repertoires in COVID-19. Repertoires were generated with immunoSEQ multiplex PCR, while TCRdb's copy carries only in-frame clones and drops some. This table has over 150,000 clones, around 82% appearing once. Sequenced sample: peripheral blood. These receptors were obtained from a man between 18 and 35 years old with active or convalescent COVID-19.

The rearrangement uses TRBV7-2 and TRBJ2-4, with no clear D. V was clipped by 5 bases and J by 0 bases, with 8 bases between them. In germline, CDR1 is SGHTA, CDR2 FQGNSA. CDR3 length equals 14 residues. CDR3 in amino acids: CASSPTAAKNIQYF. The CDR3 DNA reads TGTGCCAGCAGCCCTACAGCAGCCAAAAACATTCAGTACTTC.

The chain has TRBV5-5 and TRBJ1-4, with 7 bases that match TRBD1. With 1 base clipped from V and 7 bases from J, the junction kept 7 bases outside the gene matches. The germline CDR1 and CDR2 sequences are SGHKS and YYEKEE (reference sequence). This CDR3 has 15 amino acids. The CDR3 loop is CASSLNGQEVEKLFF. In DNA form, the CDR3 reads TGTGCCAGCAGCTTGAATGGACAGGAGGTTGAAAAACTGTTTTTT.

This chain joins TRBV7-9 and TRBJ2-1; possible D gene TRBD1, 5 bases. The CDR3 is 14 amino acids. Germline CDR1 is SEHNR and CDR2 is FQNEAQ (reference sequence). V was cut by 3 bases and J by 9 bases, with 15 bases left in between. The CDR3 region has the DNA TGTGCCAGCAGCTTCAGGCAGGGTGGCGGTGAGCAGTTCTTC. Its protein is CASSFRQGGGEQFF.

The chain joins TRBV5-4 to TRBJ2-3, with TRBD2 identical over 7 bases. The CDR3 is 16 amino acids. V shed 4 bases, J shed 4 bases, and the junction held 12 bases outside the gene matches. Germline values: CDR1 SGHNT, CDR2 YYREEE (reference sequence). CDR3 nucleotide sequence: TGTGCCAGCAGCCGGGACTATGGCGGGGCCGCAGATACGCAGTATTTT. It codes for CASSRDYGGAADTQYF.

The rearrangement joins TRBV2 to TRBJ1-3, with no clear D. This CDR3 comprises 16 residues. V gave up 0 bases and J gave up 2 bases, with 11 bases separating them. Germline V gene sequence: CDR1 SNHLY, CDR2 FYNNEI. The CDR3 reads CASSEALGPPGNTIYF. CDR3 nucleotide sequence: TGTGCCAGCAGTGAAGCGTTGGGCCCCCCTGGAAACACCATATATTTT.

The chain is built from TRBV7-2 and TRBJ2-1, with 10 bases that match TRBD2. This CDR3 contains 15 residues. Germline CDR1 is SGHTA and CDR2 is FQGNSA. The ends lost 5 bases at V and 5 bases at J; junction bases unmatched: 6. CDR3 coding DNA: TGTGCCAGCAGCGAAAGCGGGAGGGTCAACAATGAGCAGTTCTTC. It specifies CASSESGRVNNEQFF.

This chain links TRBV7-3 with TRBJ2-3; D perhaps matches TRBD2 (5 bases). Germline CDR1 reads SGHTA; CDR2 reads FQGTGA. This CDR3 is 15 amino acids long. The V and J ends lost 3 bases and 0 bases respectively, with 10 bases between them. Here the CDR3 DNA reads TGTGCCAGCAGCTTCACCGGCGGGAGCACAGATACGCAGTATTTT. It translates to CASSFTGGSTDTQYF.

This chain uses TRBV19 with TRBJ2-5; 10 bases agree with TRBD1. The J segment lost 3 bases and the V segment lost 5 bases, leaving 3 bases of the junction unmatched. This CDR3 is 14 amino acids long. Germline CDR1 reads LNHDA; CDR2 reads SQIVND (reference sequence). For the CDR3, the DNA is TGTGCCAGTAGTGGGACAGGGGTAAAAGAGACCCAGTACTTC. Amino acids: CASSGTGVKETQYF.

J is TRBJ2-1 and V is TRBV15, with D possibly matching TRBD2 (5 bases). Germline CDR1 LNHNV, CDR2 YYDKDF (reference sequence). The CDR3 sequence is 14 residues long. V lost 1 base and J 9 bases, leaving 13 bases between the germline ends. CDR3 region: CATSRALARSEQFF. The CDR3 nucleotides read TGTGCCACCAGCAGAGCCCTAGCTCGGAGTGAGCAGTTCTTC.

CDR3 sequence reads: CASNRLARPYEQYF. The CDR3 DNA follows: TGTGCCAGCAATAGACTAGCGCGACCCTACGAGCAGTACTTC. V gene TRBV28 combines with J gene TRBJ2-7; 8 positions agree with TRBD2. Germline V gives CDR1 MDHEN, CDR2 SYDVKM. The junction had 7 bases not matched to a gene; V was cut back by 7 bases and J by 2 bases. CDR3 size: 14 residues.

The genes are TRBV27 and TRBJ2-1, with TRBD2 matching over 12 bases. This CDR3 region has 14 residues. Germline CDR1 reads MNHEY; CDR2 reads SMNVEV (reference sequence). J was trimmed by 7 bases and V by 8 bases; bases with no gene match: 6. Here the CDR3 reads CASWTSGNRNEQFF. The CDR3 DNA sequence: TGTGCCAGCTGGACTAGCGGGAATCGGAATGAGCAGTTCTTC.

Regarding this clone: Other DNA sequences of this sample code for an identical CDR3. V gene TRBV6-4 combines with J gene TRBJ2-3; the D gene is possibly TRBD2 (6 bases). Trimming stripped 2 bases from V and 3 bases from J, with 9 bases between. In germline, CDR1 is MRHNA, CDR2 SNTAGT. This CDR3 is 14 amino acids long. DNA of the CDR3: TGTGCCAGCAGTGACGGTGGGGGGACAGATACGCAGTATTTT. Residues: CASSDGGGTDTQYF.

The CDR3 bases are TGCGCCAGCAGCCAAGCTAGGACTAGCGGCTACGAGCAGTACTTC. Amino acids: CASSQARTSGYEQYF. The chain recombines TRBV4-1 with TRBJ2-7; 10 positions agree with TRBD2. Per germline, CDR1 MGHRA and CDR2 YSYEKL. Losses at the gene ends were 1 base for V and 3 bases for J; bases not matched to a gene: 3. This CDR3 is built from 15 residues.

The V gene is TRBV6-5, the J gene TRBJ1-2; the match to TRBD1 covers 9 bases. Germline V gene data show CDR1 as MNHEY and CDR2 as SVGAGI. The CDR3 has 13 residues. The V gene end was trimmed by 6 bases and the J gene end by 4 bases; junction bases not matched to a gene: 3. CDR3 sequence reads: CASSRGQGYGYTF. Here the CDR3 DNA reads TGTGCCAGCAGCAGGGGACAGGGCTATGGCTACACCTTC.

The chain links TRBV4-2 to TRBJ2-5; 7 bases line up with TRBD2. This CDR3 region has 16 residues. Germline lookup yields CDR1 LGHNA and CDR2 YNFKEQ. Trimming at V came to 0 bases and at J to 4 bases, leaving 8 bases not matched to a gene. CDR3 DNA: TGTGCCAGCAGCCAAGACGGGAGCGGGGTACGAGAGACCCAGTACTTC. It specifies CASSQDGSGVRETQYF.

The chain uses TRBV5-1 and TRBJ2-5; 10 bases are shared with TRBD2. From germline, CDR1 is SGHRS and CDR2 YFSETQ. After removal of 0 bases from V and 0 bases from J, the junction contained 5 bases not matched to a gene. The CDR3 sequence is 17 residues long. The CDR3: CASSLGGSGGHQETQYF. The CDR3 DNA reads as TGCGCCAGCAGCTTGGGAGGTAGCGGGGGGCACCAAGAGACCCAGTACTTC.

The chain links TRBV4-2 to TRBJ2-1, with 10 bases that match TRBD1. V was pared by 5 bases and J by 5 bases, with 6 bases of the junction left unmatched. Per germline, CDR1 LGHNA and CDR2 YNFKEQ. CDR3 length: 15 amino acids. The CDR3 bases are TGTGCCAGCAGCTCGGGACAGGGGACCCACAATGAGCAGTTCTTC. Translated, it gives CASSSGQGTHNEQFF.

Comments on this clone: The same CDR3 can be traced to other DNA sequences in this sample. This rearrangement joins TRBV6-1 to TRBJ2-1, with a weak D call TRBD2 (6 bases). The germline CDR1 and CDR2 sequences are MNHNS and SASEGT. CDR3 length: 14 residues. Trimming removed 0 bases from V and 4 bases from J, with 7 bases in between. For the CDR3, the DNA is TGTGCCAGCAGTGAAGCGGGGGGATACAATGAGCAGTTCTTC. It codes for CASSEAGGYNEQFF.